This paragraph covers one T cell receptor (beta chain) sequence. Antigen unknown. The same CDR3 also results from other DNA sequences found in this sample. Libraries were prepared by immunoSEQ multiplex PCR; TCRdb keeps only in-frame clonotypes and omits some of them. Of some 170,000 clones listed, 85% to 95% are singletons. The data were obtained in a study of T cell responses to AZD1222 COVID-19 vaccine. Whole-study context: Second doses that came at about 4 or about 12 weeks were put together.

Study findings and constraints: The sample set comprised mostly white British donors with more females, and clonal diversity was possibly underestimated. Dominant CD4 TCR responses targeted spike regions 160-218 and 743-854. Targeting of unmutated variant regions was reportedly seen in nearly half of spike-specific TCRs.

The germline CDR1 and CDR2 sequences are LGHDT and YNNKEL (reference sequence). Trimming removed 0 bases at V and 6 bases at J, with 8 bases between. The CDR3 runs 13 residues. The TCR sequence derives from an adult in good health. The starting material was peripheral blood, obtained on day 0 of AZD1222 vaccination. The chain combines TRBV3-1 (or the pseudogene TRBV3-2) with TRBJ1-2; D not resolved. DNA for the CDR3: TGTGCCAGCAGCCAAGATCCGGCAGATGGCTACACCTTC. Protein product: CASSQDPADGYTF.